This T cell receptor (beta chain) is drawn from a study of cytomegalovirus exposure and HLA in healthy donors (dated by TCRdb to 2016 to 2017). As for the study more broadly: An earlier analysis of some 620 of the donors reported over 250 Gb of sequence data and roughly 120 million unique TCR beta sequences obtained from some 200 million T cells. A handful of DR-DQ haplotypes were handled as single units for association and clustering because linkage in the cohort was strong. The T cell repertoires of 700 or so subjects were profiled by immunosequencing and related to cytomegalovirus serostatus. HLA typing included class I and class II loci at four-digit resolution. To predict cytomegalovirus infection status, the study combined high-throughput TCR immunosequencing, statistical association of individual TCRs with disease status, and machine learning. The study aimed to test whether cataloging public T cell receptors could reveal signatures of past pathogen exposure. A later genetic analysis took genome-wide SNP genotypes for 398 of the 666 donors and used that subset as a discovery cohort. Donor age, sex, ethnicity and CMV serostatus were collected together with the repertoire data. All discovery cohort repertoires had been generated on a single sequencing platform. Rather than using new phenotypic data, the later analysis identified candidate immune exposures from TCR beta sequences and from how often those sequences occurred across donors. An earlier analysis of nearly 600 of the donors applied high-throughput TCR beta sequencing to assess whether each TCR beta V gene segment acted as functional or pseudogenic. Across 398 genotyped donors of the cohort, an average of roughly 250,000 unique TCR beta nucleotide sequences per donor were sequenced, and roughly 18% of those sequences were non-productive. To study patterns of TCR occurrence, a later analysis re-analyzed previously published TCR beta repertoires from 600 to 750 donors and added high-resolution HLA genotyping. Of the roughly 390 genotyped donors, less than 85% were placed in the genetic ancestry cluster associated with self-reported Caucasian donors. Besides the first cohort of roughly 700 subjects, a separate validation cohort made up of 90 to 150 different subjects was used. Typing coverage differed by locus: A, B, C, DRB1 and DQB1 were typed in roughly 620-630 donors, DQA1 in about 550, DPA1 in around 580, and DPB1 in 472. Roughly 300 gigabases of sequencing data and tens of millions of unique TCR sequences made up an early release that covered several hundred HLA-typed donors.

The germline V gene (reference sequence) sets CDR1 to LNHDA and CDR2 to SQIVND. The CDR3, cysteine through phenylalanine, is 14 amino acids long. CDR3 DNA only is kept here, 42 bases in frame from base 1. The cohort consisted of 670 or so healthy bone marrow donors. At the time of sampling, all cohort members were nominally healthy, though unrecorded immune exposures were likely present. Of the 666 cohort members, around 290 had positive CMV serostatus and about 360 had negative CMV serostatus, and CMV serostatus was not recorded for the donor. A peripheral blood sample was provided by each donor, and peripheral blood mononuclear cells were used for TCR beta sequencing. The Qiagen DNeasy Blood Extraction Kit was used to extract genomic DNA from the blood cell samples. On the study overall, not on this receptor specifically: Because the 87-base-pair reads could not distinguish some IMGT-functional V segments, including TRBV6-2 and TRBV6-3, those segments were excluded. CMV serostatus was the only immune exposure information available for the cohort. Correlated functional status among segregating V segments might be attributable to linkage disequilibrium, but an unknown experimental factor could not be ruled out. The earlier analysis of some 540 of the donors excluded some 15 rarely observed V segments, including chromosome 9 orphons, because counts were too low. Because HLA typing was unavailable for some donors at each locus, only the typed subset was used in association tests. In a later analysis, around 17,000 TCR beta sequences were associated with specific HLA alleles at a false discovery rate of 0.05. A later analysis found that HLA-associated TCR beta chains were more clonally expanded and had lower generation probabilities than equally common non-associated chains. A few of the identified cytomegalovirus-associated TCR beta chains were confirmed in vitro to be specific for cytomegalovirus antigens. Broadly in line with IMGT annotations, most TCR beta V segments showed up in productive rearrangements about 87% or about 30% of the time in an earlier analysis of several hundred of the donors. Several of the top co-occurrence clusters appeared to be linked to parvovirus B19, influenza, CMV and Epstein-Barr virus, according to a later analysis. V-gene and J-gene trimming of TCR beta chains was associated with a missense DCLRE1C variant in a later genetic analysis, and the association was replicated in an independent cohort. A further reported finding was that TCR beta sequences accurately predicted the HLA-A and HLA-B alleles for most subjects in the first cohort. Strong co-occurrence of HLA alleles, especially DR and DQ, made assigning TCR associations to individual alleles difficult. Across donors, most TCR sequences were observed very rarely, whereas some public TCRs were present in many individuals. According to a later genetic analysis, donors in an Asian-associated ancestry cluster had fewer N-insertions in productive TCRs than the approximately 670-donor mean. A cluster of highly shared sequence variants was judged likely to be a technical artifact of the sequencing pipeline. The study gave a list of 150 to 200 TCR beta chains associated with cytomegalovirus. A later analysis found that most CMV-associated TCR beta chains appeared HLA-restricted, with HLA associations seemingly driven largely by CMV exposure. According to a later analysis, TCR association rates differed among HLA loci, with DRB1 alleles showing the most associated TCRs and HLA-C alleles showing the fewest. In both the original and validation cohorts, the classifier was reported to diagnose cytomegalovirus status with high specificity and sensitivity. The authors suggested that the approach could potentially be extended to other disease states and immunological phenotypes. The presence/absence analyses assumed that sequencing depth was roughly uniform across donors, and that assumption may not be true. Only TCR beta chains were sequenced in this cohort, and the absence of alpha or paired-chain data limited detectable features.

On this clone itself: No antigen is known for it. There are no base qualities to consult, and no much larger clone falls within one base.

Library method: the immunoSEQ multiplex PCR assay. A mixture of 60 forward primers for TCR Vbeta segments and 13 reverse primers for TCR Jbeta segments was used in the multiplex PCR. A multiplex PCR assay on genomic DNA amplified the CDR3 region of rearranged TCR beta genes. Amplified TCR beta libraries were sequenced as 87-base-pair reads on the Illumina HiSeq System. As for the authors' bioinformatics: A later analysis counted approximately 76 million unique TCR beta chains across the 640 or so repertoires, and approximately 11 million of these chains were shared by at least two donors. To remove PCR and sequencing errors, raw reads were error-corrected and collapsed into unique sequences using a nearest-neighbor algorithm that merged closely related sequences. Alignment of CDR3 sequences to IMGT reference sequences was used to assign V, D and J gene segments. For a sequence to be retained, at least a six-nucleotide match to both a V gene segment and a J gene segment was required. Rearrangements were classified as productive when the CDR3 lacked stop codons and remained in frame with V and J, and all other rearrangements were classified as non-productive. CDR3 was defined by IMGT convention, running from the second conserved V-encoded cysteine to the conserved J-encoded phenylalanine. In an earlier analysis of 550 to 650 of the donors, sequences lacking an unambiguous match to a single V gene segment were excluded. An earlier analysis of 500 to 600 of the donors classified V segments as functional when productive rearrangements were above 56.7% and as segregating when the standard deviation between donors was above 5%. A statistical classification framework was built to diagnose cytomegalovirus status from the catalog of TCR beta chain sequences. In a later analysis, TCR nucleotide sequences were compared against IMGT/GENE-DB human TR gene sequences so that V and J genes could be assigned. A later analysis assigned CDR3 sequences and most-parsimonious VDJ recombination scenarios with the TCRdist pipeline. In a later analysis, each TCR beta chain was defined by its CDR3 amino acid sequence together with its V-gene family, and reads lacking a unique V-gene family were excluded. In a later analysis, around 650 highly shared, low-generation-probability nucleotide sequences were removed to address suspected cross-contamination and a sequencing artifact. In a later analysis, a clonal expansion index for each public chain was calculated from normalized within-repertoire ranks of inferred template counts. A later analysis computed generation probabilities with a VDJ recombination model fitted to out-of-frame rearrangements, and checked the results against IGoR. In a later analysis, TCR-TCR, TCR-HLA and TCR-CMV co-occurrence was scored with hypergeometric tests, and a repertoire-size bias correction was applied to TCR pairs. To estimate false discovery rates, a later analysis permuted the HLA or CMV assignments 20 times. In a later analysis, co-occurring TCRs were grouped with DBSCAN, and TCRdist sequence similarity was added when clustering was performed within HLA-allele-positive subsets. Co-occurrence clustering excluded repertoires with fewer than 30,000 or more than 120,000 public chains, plus five with anomalous nucleotide sharing. Held by TCRdb, this immuneACCESS table contains in-frame sequences only and omits some clones. Under half of the omission traces to an unresolved V gene where checked; the cause of the rest is unknown. The DNA gave D and trimming, while V, J and clone size come from that table. This sample comprises 100,000 to 150,000 clones, about three quarters of them detected only once. About 3.1% of the sample goes to the ten largest clones.

The receptor chain draws on TRBV19 and TRBJ2-5; no D gene call is confident. Gene TRBJ2-7 matches the end of the DNA better, so the J call may be wrong. The sequenced sample consisted of PBMCs. This TCR came from a human donor in good health. The DNA sequence is as follows: TGTGCCAGTAGTCCGCGTCCTATTACCTACGAGCAGTACTTC. Its amino acids are CASSPRPITYEQYF.